A selection of T cell receptor beta chains follows, all from one sample in a study of post-analysis software for immune sequencing data. Using its own MiXCR run on the PCR reads, TCRdb lists one record per CDR3 protein. The data hold about 800,000 distinct CDR3 sequences, with 25% to 30% observed a single time. Sample: blood. The receptors originated from a girl aged 5 to 17 with multiple sclerosis. Each CDR3 is given with its conserved first and last residue. The D gene is left open where the match is weak. Only part of the rows carry a size: once, few, many, or a class if the clone is expanded.

TGTGCCAGCAGCAATAGGTTAAGCGAGCAGTACTTC	CASSNRLSEQYF	.	.	TRBJ2-7	TRBV6-6
TGTGCCAGCAGCTTTCGGGGTCCAGGGAGCAATCAGCCCCAGCCTTTT	CASSFRGPGSNQPQPF	.	.	TRBJ1-5	TRBV7-2
TGCGCCAGCAGCCAAGTGGGTACTGAGGGACAGCAGTTCTTC	CASSQVGTEGQQFF	.	many	TRBJ2-1	TRBV4-1
TGCGCCAGCAGCCACCCGGGTTCGGATGAGCAGTTCTTC	CASSHPGSDEQFF	.	few	TRBJ2-1	TRBV4-1
TGCAGTGCTAGGGACCCGGATGGGAGCCTCGAGCAGTACTTC	CSARDPDGSLEQYF	.	many	TRBJ2-7	TRBV20-1
TGTGCCAGCAGACCCGCGTCCGGCGGGGTGTACACAGATACGCAGTATTTT	CASRPASGGVYTDTQYF	.	few	TRBJ2-3	TRBV28
TGTGCCAGCAGCCTTCTAGGGAGTGAGCAGTTCTTC	CASSLLGSEQFF	.	few	TRBJ2-1	TRBV9
TGCGCCAGCAGCTCCAACTCCGGGCCGACAGGGAATGAGCAGTTCTTC	CASSSNSGPTGNEQFF	TRBD1	few	TRBJ2-1	TRBV5-1
TGTGCCAGCAGACTACTAGCGGACACAGATACGCAGTATTTT	CASRLLADTDTQYF	TRBD2	.	TRBJ2-3	TRBV28
TGTGCCAGCAGTTCCCACGGACAGGGCCAAGAGACCCAGTACTTC	CASSSHGQGQETQYF	TRBD1	.	TRBJ2-5	TRBV27
TGTGCCAGCCAGGGCCTCTCTGGGGCCAACGTCCTGACTTTC	CASQGLSGANVLTF	.	few	TRBJ2-6	TRBV9
TGCGCCAGCAGCCCCACGACGACTAGCGGGCAAGGCGGGCAGTTCTTC	CASSPTTTSGQGGQFF	TRBD2	few	TRBJ2-1	TRBV5-1
TGTGCCAGCTCACCACTCGTGGAGCACGAGCAGTACTTC	CASSPLVEHEQYF	.	.	TRBJ2-7	TRBV18
TGCAGTGCCCGCCCCTCCCCTCCGGGACTAGCTTTCACAGATACGCAGTATTTT	CSARPSPPGLAFTDTQYF	TRBD2	few	TRBJ2-3	TRBV20-1
TGTGCCAGCAGGGTTCCGGGCCTCAGTCAGACCCAGTACTTC	CASRVPGLSQTQYF	.	.	TRBJ2-5	TRBV2
TGTGCCACCAGTATAAGGGCCTACGAGCAGTACTTC	CATSIRAYEQYF	.	many	TRBJ2-7	TRBV10-3
TGTGCCAGCAGCCCGGACAGGGGCGGACACACCATATATTTT	CASSPDRGGHTIYF	TRBD1	.	TRBJ1-3	TRBV7-2
TGTGCCACCAGTGACTCACTAGGGCCGGGGCAGTTCTTC	CATSDSLGPGQFF	.	.	TRBJ2-1	TRBV24-1
TGTGCCAGCAGTGAGGGGACAGTAGCCTACGAGCAGTACTTC	CASSEGTVAYEQYF	TRBD1	.	TRBJ2-7	TRBV2
TGTGCCAGCAGTCCGTCGAACACCCCAGATACGCAGTATTTT	CASSPSNTPDTQYF	.	.	TRBJ2-3	TRBV12-3/TRBV12-4
TGCAGCGCCCTCGCCGGGGACAGGGGAAAAGGTGGCTACACCTTC	CSALAGDRGKGGYTF	TRBD1	few	TRBJ1-2	TRBV29-1
TGTGCCAGCAGTTACAGCGAGTCAGGGCAGACCTACGAGCAGTACTTC	CASSYSESGQTYEQYF	.	few	TRBJ2-7	TRBV6-6
TGTGCCAGCAGCCAACACGGACTAGCGGAGGGGGATGAGCAGTTCTTC	CASSQHGLAEGDEQFF	TRBD2	.	TRBJ2-1	TRBV4-2
TGCAGCGTCAACCGGCTCTACACCTTC	CSVNRLYTF	.	.	TRBJ1-2	TRBV29-1
TGTGCCAGCAGCTTTGGGACAGGCTACACCGGGGAGCTGTTTTTT	CASSFGTGYTGELFF	TRBD1	few	TRBJ2-2	TRBV7-2
TGTGCCAGTAGTACCGGACAGGGCGGCTACACCTTC	CASSTGQGGYTF	TRBD1	.	TRBJ1-2	TRBV19
TGCGCCAGCGTTCGCACCGCACTAGCGGGGAACAATGAGCAGTTCTTC	CASVRTALAGNNEQFF	TRBD2	few	TRBJ2-1	TRBV5-1